What follows are 8 T cell receptor beta chains derived from one specimen sequenced in a study of cytomegalovirus exposure and HLA in healthy donors. The PCR ran on 60 Vbeta and 13 Jbeta primers. Profiling relied on immunoSEQ multiplex PCR, and the TCRdb table lists in-frame clones only, not all of them. The table records approximately 99,000 clones, 81% of them present only once. The sample comprised PBMCs. These receptors were collected from a man aged 35 to 55 in good health and CMV-seropositive.

The chain links TRBV7-9 to TRBJ1-5, with D tentatively TRBD1 (6 bases). CDR1 and CDR2 (germline): SEHNR, FQNEAQ (reference sequence). The CDR3 consists of 14 residues. V gave up 7 bases and J gave up 0 bases, with 10 bases separating them. The CDR3 here is CASTPGVSNQPQHF. In nucleotides, the CDR3 is TGTGCCAGCACACCAGGGGTTAGCAATCAGCCCCAGCATTTT.

V gene TRBV7-9 combines with J gene TRBJ2-3; 8 positions agree with TRBD2. V gave up 10 bases and J gave up 0 bases; unmatched junction bases: 12. Per germline, CDR1 SEHNR and CDR2 FQNEAQ (reference sequence). The CDR3 loop spans 16 amino acids. The DNA for the CDR3 is TGTGCCACCGGGGGGGAACAGGGACCTAGCACAGATACGCAGTATTTT. Translation: CATGGEQGPSTDTQYF.

V is TRBV5-1 and J is TRBJ1-4, with TRBD1 matching over 11 bases. Trimming at V came to 4 bases and at J to 7 bases, leaving 6 bases not matched to a gene. This CDR3 has 15 amino acids. Germline V gives CDR1 SGHRS, CDR2 YFSETQ. CDR3 sequence reads: CASSGQGAPGEKLFF. The CDR3 nucleotides read TGCGCCAGCAGCGGACAGGGGGCGCCGGGTGAAAAACTGTTTTTT.

The chain has TRBV6-1 and TRBJ2-2, with D perhaps matching TRBD1 (6 bases). Germline CDR1 and CDR2: MNHNS and SASEGT. CDR3 length: 12 amino acids. Trimming shortened V by 7 bases and J by 7 bases, and 10 bases separated the two germline ends. The CDR3, as DNA: TGTGCCAGCAACAGGGTTGGCGGGGAGCTGTTTTTT. Protein: CASNRVGGELFF.

The chain carries TRBV6-6 and TRBJ2-1; the D gene is possibly TRBD2 (5 bases). With 6 bases removed from V and 3 bases from J, the gap between germline ends came to 18 bases. The CDR3 loop spans 16 amino acids. Germline assignment: CDR1 MNHNY and CDR2 SVGAGI (reference sequence). CDR3: CASSSRSSTRYNEQFF. DNA of the CDR3: TGTGCCAGCAGCTCGAGATCTAGCACGCGCTACAATGAGCAGTTCTTC.

The chain joins TRBV19 to TRBJ2-3, with D hard to call. Deletions cut 3 bases from V and 1 base from J, with 11 bases between. CDR3 size: 15 residues. From germline, CDR1 is LNHDA and CDR2 SQIVND (reference sequence). CDR3 sequence reads: CASSIDGARTDTQYF. In nucleotides, the CDR3 is TGTGCCAGTAGTATCGACGGAGCTCGCACAGATACGCAGTATTTT.

CDR3 in DNA: TGCGCCAGCAGCCCCGGGGGGATGGGGGCGATAGAAAAACTGTTTTTT. It translates to CASSPGGMGAIEKLFF. V is TRBV5-1 and J is TRBJ1-4, with TRBD1 as a possible D gene (6 bases). CDR3 size: 16 residues. CDR1 SGHRS and CDR2 YFSETQ come from the germline V gene. V dropped 4 bases and J dropped 8 bases, with 21 bases sitting between them.

The V call is TRBV6-6, the J call TRBJ2-7; no clear D gene. V lost 6 bases, J lost 3 bases, and 6 bases lay in between. This CDR3 comprises 11 residues. Germline loops: CDR1 MNHNY, CDR2 SVGAGI (reference sequence). The CDR3 nucleotides are TGTGCCAGCAGAGCTGACTACGAGCAGTACTTC. Encoded protein: CASRADYEQYF.